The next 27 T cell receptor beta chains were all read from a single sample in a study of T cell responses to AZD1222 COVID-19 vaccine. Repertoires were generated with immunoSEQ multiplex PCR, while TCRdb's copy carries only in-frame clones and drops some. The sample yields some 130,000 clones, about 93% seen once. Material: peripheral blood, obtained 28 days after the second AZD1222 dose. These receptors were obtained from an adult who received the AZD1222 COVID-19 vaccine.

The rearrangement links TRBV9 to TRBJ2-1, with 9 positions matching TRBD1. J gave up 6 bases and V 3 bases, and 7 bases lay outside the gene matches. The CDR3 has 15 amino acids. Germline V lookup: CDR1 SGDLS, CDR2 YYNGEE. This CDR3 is CASSGEGQGGNEQFF. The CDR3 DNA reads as TGTGCCAGCAGCGGGGAGGGACAGGGCGGCAATGAGCAGTTCTTC.

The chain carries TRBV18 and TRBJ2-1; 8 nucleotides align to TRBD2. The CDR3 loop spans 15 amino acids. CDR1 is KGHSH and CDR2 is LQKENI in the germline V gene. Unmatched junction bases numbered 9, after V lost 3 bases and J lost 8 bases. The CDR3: CASSPRLAGLDEQFF. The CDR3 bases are TGTGCCAGCTCACCTCGGCTAGCGGGTTTGGATGAGCAGTTCTTC.

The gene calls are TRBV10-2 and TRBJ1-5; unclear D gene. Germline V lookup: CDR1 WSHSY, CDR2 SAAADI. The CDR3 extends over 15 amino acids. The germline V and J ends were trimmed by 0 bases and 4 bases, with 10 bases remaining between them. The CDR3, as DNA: TGCGCCAGCAGTGAGTCGGGTGATGGGAATCAGCCCCAGCATTTT. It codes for CASSESGDGNQPQHF.

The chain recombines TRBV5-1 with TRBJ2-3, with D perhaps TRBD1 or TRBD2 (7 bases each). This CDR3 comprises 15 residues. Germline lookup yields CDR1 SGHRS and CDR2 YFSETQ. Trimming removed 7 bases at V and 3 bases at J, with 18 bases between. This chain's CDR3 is CASGSGGQRTDTQYF. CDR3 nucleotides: TGCGCCAGCGGGTCGGGGGGACAGCGAACAGATACGCAGTATTTT. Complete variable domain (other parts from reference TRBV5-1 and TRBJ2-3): KAGVTQTPRYLIKTRGQQVTLSCSPISGHRSVSWYQQTPGQGLQFLFEYFSETQRNKGNFPGRFSGRQFSNSRSEMNVSTLELGDSALYLCASGSGGQRTDTQYFGPGTRLTVL.

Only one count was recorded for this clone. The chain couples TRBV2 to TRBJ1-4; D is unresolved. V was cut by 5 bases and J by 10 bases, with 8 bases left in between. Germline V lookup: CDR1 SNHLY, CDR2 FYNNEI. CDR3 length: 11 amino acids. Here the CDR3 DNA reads TGTGCCAGCAGTAATCGGGTAAAACTGTTTTTT. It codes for CASSNRVKLFF.

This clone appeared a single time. CDR3 sequence: CASSSLQGWMNYGYTF. CDR3 in DNA: TGTGCCAGCAGCTCGTTACAGGGATGGATGAACTATGGCTACACCTTC. The chain links TRBV11-2 to TRBJ1-2; possible D gene TRBD1, 6 bases. V gave up 4 bases and J gave up 2 bases, with 17 bases separating them. Per the germline V gene, CDR1 is SGHAT and CDR2 is FQNNGV. CDR3 length equals 16 residues.

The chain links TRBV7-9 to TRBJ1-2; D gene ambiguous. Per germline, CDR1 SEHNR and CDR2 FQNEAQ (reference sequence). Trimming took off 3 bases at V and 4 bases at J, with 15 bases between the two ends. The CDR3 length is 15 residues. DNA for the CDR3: TGTGCCAGCAGCTTCCTGTCCGGAGGCAGCTATGGCTACACCTTC. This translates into CASSFLSGGSYGYTF.

The CDR3 DNA is TGTGCCAGCAGTTTAACCCACAACTATGGCTACACCTTC. It is translated as CASSLTHNYGYTF. The genes are TRBV27 and TRBJ1-2; no clear D. Germline values: CDR1 MNHEY, CDR2 SMNVEV (reference sequence). The V gene lost 2 bases and the J gene lost 2 bases, with 6 bases spanning the gap. CDR3 size: 13 residues.

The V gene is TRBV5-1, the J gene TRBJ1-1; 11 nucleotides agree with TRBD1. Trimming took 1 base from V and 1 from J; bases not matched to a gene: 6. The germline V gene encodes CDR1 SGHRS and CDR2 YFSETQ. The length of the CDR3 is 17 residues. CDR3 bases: TGCGCCAGCAGCTTGCTTGGGACAGGGGGTTGGAACACTGAAGCTTTCTTT. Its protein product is CASSLLGTGGWNTEAFF.

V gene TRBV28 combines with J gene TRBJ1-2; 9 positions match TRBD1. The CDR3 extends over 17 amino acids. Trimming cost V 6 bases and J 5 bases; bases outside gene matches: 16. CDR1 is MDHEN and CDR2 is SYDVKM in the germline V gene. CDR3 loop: CASREPGQGGTRYGYTF. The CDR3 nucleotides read TGTGCCAGCAGAGAACCGGGACAGGGAGGAACTCGATATGGCTACACCTTC.

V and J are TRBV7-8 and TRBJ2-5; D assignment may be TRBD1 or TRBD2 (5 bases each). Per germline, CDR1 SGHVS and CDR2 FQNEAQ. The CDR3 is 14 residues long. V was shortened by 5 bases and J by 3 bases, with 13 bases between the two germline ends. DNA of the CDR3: TGTGCCAGCAGCCCGGTGGGGCGGGAAGAGACCCAGTACTTC. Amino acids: CASSPVGREETQYF.

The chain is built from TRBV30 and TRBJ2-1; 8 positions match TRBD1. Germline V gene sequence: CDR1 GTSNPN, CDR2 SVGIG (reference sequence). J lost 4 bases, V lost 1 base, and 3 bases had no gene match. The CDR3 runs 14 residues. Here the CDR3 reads CAWSGTGLYNEQFF. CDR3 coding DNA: TGTGCCTGGAGTGGGACAGGGTTATACAATGAGCAGTTCTTC.

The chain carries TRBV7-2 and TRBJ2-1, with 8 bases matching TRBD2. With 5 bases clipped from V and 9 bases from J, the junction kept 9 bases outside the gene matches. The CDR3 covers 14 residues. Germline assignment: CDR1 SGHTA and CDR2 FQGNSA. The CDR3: CASSTTKRGTEQFF. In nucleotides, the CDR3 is TGTGCCAGCAGCACCACGAAGCGGGGGACTGAGCAGTTCTTC.

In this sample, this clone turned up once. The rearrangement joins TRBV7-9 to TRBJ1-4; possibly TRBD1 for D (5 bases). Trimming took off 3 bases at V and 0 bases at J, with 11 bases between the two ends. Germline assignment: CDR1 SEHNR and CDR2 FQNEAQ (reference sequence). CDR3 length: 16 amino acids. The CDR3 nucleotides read TGTGCCAGCAGCTTCGGACACAGAGCAACTAATGAAAAACTGTTTTTT. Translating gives CASSFGHRATNEKLFF.

CDR3 region: CASSLDGGTGELFF. CDR3 DNA: TGCGCCAGCAGCTTGGATGGCGGCACCGGGGAGCTGTTTTTT. The chain has TRBV5-1 and TRBJ2-2; the D is unclear. Germline V gene sequence: CDR1 SGHRS, CDR2 YFSETQ. V lost 0 bases, J lost 4 bases, and 7 bases lay in between. The CDR3 is made up of 14 amino acids.

The CDR3 DNA reads TGTGCCAGCAGCGTATCGTGGTCCAATGAGCAGTTCTTC. Translation: CASSVSWSNEQFF. V is TRBV9 and J is TRBJ2-1; D is unresolved. Trimming cost V 1 base and J 6 bases, with 8 bases left between them. The CDR3 is made up of 13 amino acids. Germline V CDR1 and CDR2: SGDLS, YYNGEE. The variable domain in full, completed from reference TRBV9 and TRBJ2-1, reads DSGVTQTPKHLITATGQRVTLRCSPRSGDLSVYWYQQSLDQGLQFLIQYYNGEERAKGNILERFSAQQFPDLHSELNLSSLELGDSALYFCASSVSWSNEQFFGPGTRLTVL.

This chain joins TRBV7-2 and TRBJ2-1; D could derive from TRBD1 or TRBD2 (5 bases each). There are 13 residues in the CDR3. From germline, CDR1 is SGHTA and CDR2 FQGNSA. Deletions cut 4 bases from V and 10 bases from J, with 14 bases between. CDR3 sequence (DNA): TGTGCCAGCAGCTCCCGACGGGACGCGGAGCAGTTCTTC. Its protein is CASSSRRDAEQFF.

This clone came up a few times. In nucleotides, the CDR3 is TGTGCCAGCAGCATTGGACAGTATAATTCACCCCTCCACTTT. This encodes CASSIGQYNSPLHF. The gene calls are TRBV7-9 and TRBJ1-6, with D maybe TRBD1 (6 bases). Germline values: CDR1 SEHNR, CDR2 FQNEAQ (reference sequence). CDR3 length: 14 residues. V lost 5 bases and J 4 bases, leaving 9 bases between the germline ends.

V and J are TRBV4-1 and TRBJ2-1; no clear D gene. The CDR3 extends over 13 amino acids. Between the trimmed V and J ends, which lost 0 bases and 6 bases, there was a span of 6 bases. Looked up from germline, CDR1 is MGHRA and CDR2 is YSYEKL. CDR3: CASSQEFANEQFF. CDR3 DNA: TGCGCCAGCAGCCAAGAATTTGCCAATGAGCAGTTCTTC.

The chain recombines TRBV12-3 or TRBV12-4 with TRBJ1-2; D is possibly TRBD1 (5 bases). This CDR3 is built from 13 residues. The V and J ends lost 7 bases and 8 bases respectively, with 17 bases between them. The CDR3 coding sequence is TGTGCCAGCACCCTTGGGGCGGTCGGCGGCTACACCTTC. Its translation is CASTLGAVGGYTF.

CDR3 nucleotides: TGTGCCACCAGTGACGGGATCTACAATGAGCAGTTCTTC. It yields the protein CATSDGIYNEQFF. V gene TRBV24-1 combines with J gene TRBJ2-1, with D perhaps matching TRBD2 (5 bases). The CDR3 runs 13 residues. Germline-derived CDR1 and CDR2 are KGHDR and SFDVKD. V lost 4 bases, J lost 3 bases, and 6 bases lay in between.

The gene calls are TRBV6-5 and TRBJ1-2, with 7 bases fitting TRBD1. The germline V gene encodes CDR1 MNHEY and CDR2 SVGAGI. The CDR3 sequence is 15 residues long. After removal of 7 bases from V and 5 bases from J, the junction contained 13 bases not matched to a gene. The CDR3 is CASNPTGERGYGYTF. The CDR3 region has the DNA TGTGCCAGCAACCCAACAGGGGAACGTGGGTATGGCTACACCTTC.

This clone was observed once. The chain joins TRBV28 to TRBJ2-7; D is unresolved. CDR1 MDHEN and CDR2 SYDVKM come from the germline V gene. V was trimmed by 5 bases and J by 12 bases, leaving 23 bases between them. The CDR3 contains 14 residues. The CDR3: CASSTHLVRPSLYF. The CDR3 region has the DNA TGTGCCAGCAGTACCCACTTAGTTCGCCCCAGTTTGTACTTC.

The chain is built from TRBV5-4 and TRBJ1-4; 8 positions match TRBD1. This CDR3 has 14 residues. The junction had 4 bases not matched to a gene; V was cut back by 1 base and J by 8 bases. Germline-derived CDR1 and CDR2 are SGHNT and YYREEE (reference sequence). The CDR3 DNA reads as TGTGCCAGCAGCTTGCAGGGGGCAAAAGAAAAACTGTTTTTT. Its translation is CASSLQGAKEKLFF.

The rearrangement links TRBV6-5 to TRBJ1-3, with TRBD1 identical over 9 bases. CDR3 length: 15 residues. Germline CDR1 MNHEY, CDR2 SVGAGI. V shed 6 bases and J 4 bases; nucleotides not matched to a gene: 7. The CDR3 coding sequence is TGTGCCAGCAGCCGCGGGACAGGGTCAGGAAACACCATATATTTT. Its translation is CASSRGTGSGNTIYF.

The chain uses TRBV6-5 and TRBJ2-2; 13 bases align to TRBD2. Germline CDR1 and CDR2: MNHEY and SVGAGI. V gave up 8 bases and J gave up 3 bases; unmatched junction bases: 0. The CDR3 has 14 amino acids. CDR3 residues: CASGLAGDTGELFF. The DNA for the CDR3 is TGTGCCAGCGGACTAGCGGGGGACACCGGGGAGCTGTTTTTT.

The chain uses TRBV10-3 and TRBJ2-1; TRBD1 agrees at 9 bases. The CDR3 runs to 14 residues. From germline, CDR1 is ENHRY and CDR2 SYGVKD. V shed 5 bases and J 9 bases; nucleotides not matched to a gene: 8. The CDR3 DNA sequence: TGTGCCATCAGTCCCGGGACAGGGTTCGGTGAGCAGTTCTTC. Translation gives CAISPGTGFGEQFF.